In this sample, the clone carrying this T cell receptor (beta chain) turned up a few times. Its cognate antigen is unknown. The data originate from a study of T cell repertoires in cytomegalovirus infection. On the study more broadly: Evidence of both CMV infection and a matching HLA type came from public TCR beta signatures. Study-wide points: Identification of carriers of CMV plus the relevant HLA was achieved through cumulative public TCR beta family frequency. HLA-C-restricted, CMV-specific TCR beta clonotypes were dominant ex vivo.

TCRdb redid the calling of the reads with MiXCR, one entry per CDR3 protein. The sample carries 510,000 or so distinct CDR3 sequences, about 30% recorded once. CDR3 size: 13 residues. V trimming: 5 bases; J trimming: 8 bases; junction bases outside the gene matches: 8. Per the germline V gene, CDR1 is SGHRS and CDR2 is YFSETQ. The receptor comes from a human donor in good health (CMV status not recorded). Some clones in this sample may be carry-over from other donors' samples. The sample taken for sequencing was PBMCs. This chain joins TRBV5-1 and TRBJ2-3; 7 bases line up with TRBD2. CDR3 nucleotide sequence: TGCGCCAGCAGGGAGGGAGGGCCTGGTACGCAGTATTTT. Translating gives CASREGGPGTQYF.